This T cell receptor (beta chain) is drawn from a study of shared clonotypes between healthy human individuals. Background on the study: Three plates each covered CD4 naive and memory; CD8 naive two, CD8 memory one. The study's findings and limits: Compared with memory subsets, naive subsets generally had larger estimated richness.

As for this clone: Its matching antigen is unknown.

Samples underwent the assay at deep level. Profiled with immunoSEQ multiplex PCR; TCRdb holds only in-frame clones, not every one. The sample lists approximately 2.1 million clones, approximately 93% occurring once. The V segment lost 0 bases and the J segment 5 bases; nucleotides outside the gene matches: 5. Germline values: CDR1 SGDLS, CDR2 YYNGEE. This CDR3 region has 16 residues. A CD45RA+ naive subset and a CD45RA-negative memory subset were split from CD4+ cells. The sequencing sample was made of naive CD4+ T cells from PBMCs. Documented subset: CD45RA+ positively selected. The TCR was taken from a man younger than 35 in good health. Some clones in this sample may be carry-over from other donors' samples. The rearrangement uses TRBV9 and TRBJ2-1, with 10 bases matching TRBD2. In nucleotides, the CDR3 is TGTGCCAGCAGCGTAGACCCTAGCGGGAGAAACAATGAGCAGTTCTTC. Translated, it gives CASSVDPSGRNNEQFF.